A selection of T cell receptor beta chains follows, all from one sample in a study of T-cell reconstitution after alpha-beta-depleted transplantation in children. TCRdb re-called the PCR reads with MiXCR, one entry per CDR3 protein. The table includes 230,000 or so distinct CDR3 sequences, about 12% detected once. Sequenced here: PBMCs from the stem cell graft donor, sampled from the stem cell graft. Receptors originate from a human donor who donated a stem cell graft to a child with acute lymphoblastic leukemia. Each CDR3 is given with its conserved first and last residue. The order of the fields is clone size, J gene, V gene, D gene, CDR3 protein, CDR3 DNA. The D gene is left open where the match is weak. Expanded clones are given a class, and other clones once, few, many or no size at all.

clone size: many
J gene: TRBJ2-1
V gene: TRBV5-1
D gene: NA
CDR3 protein: CASSWPEGNEQFF
CDR3 DNA: TGCGCCAGCAGCTGGCCGGAGGGAAATGAGCAGTTCTTC

clone size: few
J gene: TRBJ2-1
V gene: TRBV5-1
D gene: TRBD1
CDR3 protein: CASSWRTDRGAGGEQFF
CDR3 DNA: TGCGCCAGCAGCTGGAGAACGGACAGGGGCGCCGGGGGTGAGCAGTTCTTC

clone size: many
J gene: TRBJ2-7
V gene: TRBV19
D gene: TRBD2
CDR3 protein: CASSPQPSGRYEQYF
CDR3 DNA: TGTGCCAGTAGTCCCCAGCCTAGCGGACGCTACGAGCAGTACTTC

clone size: many
J gene: TRBJ2-1
V gene: TRBV3-1
D gene: NA
CDR3 protein: CASSQASGNEQFF
CDR3 DNA: TGTGCCAGCAGCCAAGCCTCTGGCAATGAGCAGTTCTTC

clone size: few
J gene: TRBJ2-7
V gene: TRBV7-2
D gene: NA
CDR3 protein: CASSPGGGTYEQYF
CDR3 DNA: TGTGCCAGCAGCCCCGGAGGGGGTACCTACGAGCAGTACTTC

clone size: many
J gene: TRBJ1-5
V gene: TRBV28
D gene: TRBD1
CDR3 protein: CASSPGQGYQPQHF
CDR3 DNA: TGTGCCAGCAGCCCGGGACAGGGGTATCAGCCCCAGCATTTT

clone size: few
J gene: TRBJ2-5
V gene: TRBV7-2
D gene: TRBD2
CDR3 protein: CASSLGGLAGSSETQYF
CDR3 DNA: TGTGCCAGCAGCTTAGGGGGACTAGCGGGAAGTTCAGAGACCCAGTACTTC

clone size: many
J gene: TRBJ2-7
V gene: TRBV20-1
D gene: TRBD2
CDR3 protein: CSAGLAGAVSSYEQYF
CDR3 DNA: TGCAGTGCTGGGCTAGCGGGAGCCGTTAGTTCCTACGAGCAGTACTTC

clone size: NA
J gene: TRBJ2-4
V gene: TRBV7-2
D gene: NA
CDR3 protein: CASTPGAPRAKNIQYF
CDR3 DNA: TGTGCCAGCACCCCAGGGGCCCCGCGGGCCAAAAACATTCAGTACTTC

clone size: many
J gene: TRBJ1-4
V gene: TRBV6-2/TRBV6-3
D gene: NA
CDR3 protein: CASNLDADSGKLFF
CDR3 DNA: TGTGCCAGCAATTTGGACGCGGACTCCGGAAAACTGTTTTTT

clone size: many
J gene: TRBJ2-2
V gene: TRBV6-5
D gene: NA
CDR3 protein: CASSRGEPGRYTGELFF
CDR3 DNA: TGTGCCAGCAGTCGTGGGGAGCCTGGGAGGTACACCGGGGAGCTGTTTTTT

clone size: many
J gene: TRBJ2-7
V gene: TRBV5-1
D gene: NA
CDR3 protein: CASSASGWGAEQYF
CDR3 DNA: TGCGCCAGCAGCGCAAGCGGTTGGGGGGCCGAGCAGTACTTC

clone size: few
J gene: TRBJ2-7
V gene: TRBV5-1
D gene: NA
CDR3 protein: CASSPNGEPYEQYF
CDR3 DNA: TGCGCCAGCAGCCCGAACGGGGAACCCTACGAGCAGTACTTC

clone size: many
J gene: TRBJ2-1
V gene: TRBV11-1
D gene: NA
CDR3 protein: CASSLARWDEQFF
CDR3 DNA: TGTGCCAGCAGCTTAGCGAGGTGGGATGAGCAGTTCTTC

clone size: many
J gene: TRBJ1-2
V gene: TRBV20-1
D gene: TRBD1
CDR3 protein: CSAREDRTGYGYTF
CDR3 DNA: TGCAGTGCTAGAGAGGATAGGACAGGCTATGGCTACACCTTC